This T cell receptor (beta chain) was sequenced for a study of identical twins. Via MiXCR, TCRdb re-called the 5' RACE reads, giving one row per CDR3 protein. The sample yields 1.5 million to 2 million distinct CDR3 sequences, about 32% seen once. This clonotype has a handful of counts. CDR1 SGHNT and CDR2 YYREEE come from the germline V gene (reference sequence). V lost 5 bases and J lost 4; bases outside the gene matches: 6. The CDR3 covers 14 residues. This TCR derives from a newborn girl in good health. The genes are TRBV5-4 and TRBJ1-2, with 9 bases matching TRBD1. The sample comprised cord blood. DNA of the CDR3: TGTGCCAGCAGGAGGATGGGACAGGGCTATGGCTACACCTTC. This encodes CASRRMGQGYGYTF. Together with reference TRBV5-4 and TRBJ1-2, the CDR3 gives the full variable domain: ETGVTQSPTHLIKTRGQQVTLRCSSQSGHNTVSWYQQALGQGPQFIFQYYREEENGRGNFPPRFSGLQFPNYSSELNVNALELDDSALYLCASRRMGQGYGYTFGSGTRLTVV.